Listed here are 9 T cell receptor beta chains from one sample, sequenced in a study of blood T cell repertoires in COVID-19 (TCRdb year 2020). Library prep was done by the immunoSEQ multiplex PCR assay. This immuneACCESS table, as held by TCRdb, lists in-frame sequences with V and J called but not all clones. Of the missing ones, under half trace to an unresolved V gene in checked studies; the others have no known cause. The sample table shows approximately 280,000 clones, and 89% are seen once. Together, the top ten hold under 15% of the sample. Sequencing was carried out using peripheral blood. All receptors come from an older woman with acute or convalescent COVID-19.

With respect to this clone: The sample has other DNA sequences that encode this CDR3 too. The rearrangement uses TRBV5-1 and TRBJ1-1; 7 bases map to TRBD1. CDR3 length: 14 residues. V lost 2 bases, J lost 1 base, and 2 bases stayed unmatched. Germline V gene data show CDR1 as SGHRS and CDR2 as YFSETQ. CDR3 DNA: TGCGCCAGCAGCTTACGGACAGGGAACACTGAAGCTTTCTTT. This sequence encodes CASSLRTGNTEAFF.

The J gene is TRBJ1-1, the V gene TRBV7-9; 7 bases agree with TRBD1. Trimming removed 0 bases from V and 4 bases from J; junction bases left unmatched: 5. The germline V gene has CDR1 SEHNR and CDR2 FQNEAQ (reference sequence). The CDR3 extends over 15 amino acids. The CDR3 DNA reads TGTGCCAGCAGCTTAGCCGGGACAGTACTCACTGAAGCTTTCTTT. It is translated as CASSLAGTVLTEAFF. The entire variable domain, with the rest obtained from reference TRBV7-9 and TRBJ1-1, is as follows: DTGVSQNPRHKITKRGQNVTFRCDPISEHNRLYWYRQTLGQGPEFLTYFQNEAQLEKSRLLSDRFSAERPKGSFSTLEIQRTEQGDSAMYLCASSLAGTVLTEAFFGQGTRLTVV.

The rearrangement joins TRBV2 to TRBJ2-3, with TRBD2 as a possible D gene (5 bases). Germline V lookup: CDR1 SNHLY, CDR2 FYNNEI. Trimming took off 4 bases at V and 3 bases at J, with 8 bases between the two ends. The CDR3 has 13 amino acids. The DNA for the CDR3 is TGTGCCAGCAGTGGAGGGAAGACAGATACGCAGTATTTT. Its translation: CASSGGKTDTQYF.

V gene TRBV5-6 combines with J gene TRBJ1-2; D remains unclear. CDR1 is SGHDT, CDR2 YYEEEE, per germline. The CDR3 contains 15 residues. Trimming removed 4 bases from V and 8 bases from J, with 21 bases in between. The CDR3 is CASSADRIQAVGYTF. Here the CDR3 DNA reads TGTGCCAGCAGCGCCGACCGTATTCAAGCGGTCGGCTACACCTTC. The full variable domain, rest sourced from reference TRBV5-6 and TRBJ1-2, is DAGVTQSPTHLIKTRGQQVTLRCSPKSGHDTVSWYQQALGQGPQFIFQYYEEEERQRGNFPDRFSGHQFPNYSSELNVNALLLGDSALYLCASSADRIQAVGYTFGSGTRLTVV.

This chain links TRBV11-2 with TRBJ1-2; a possible D gene is TRBD1 (5 bases). CDR3 size: 14 residues. Trimming shortened V by 1 base and J by 2 bases, and 8 bases separated the two germline ends. CDR1 and CDR2 from the germline V gene are SGHAT and FQNNGV. CDR3 protein: CASSLVAGNYGYTF. In DNA form, the CDR3 reads TGTGCCAGCAGCTTAGTTGCAGGGAACTATGGCTACACCTTC.

A remark on this clone: The same CDR3 is also encoded by other DNA sequences in this sample. The chain combines TRBV9 with TRBJ1-6; D uncertain. The CDR3 runs to 14 residues. Trimming cost V 0 bases and J 5 bases, with 6 bases left between them. CDR1 and CDR2 from the germline V gene are SGDLS and YYNGEE. CDR3 sequence: CASSVGGDNSPLHF. The CDR3 DNA sequence: TGTGCCAGCAGCGTAGGGGGAGATAATTCACCCCTCCACTTT.

This chain uses TRBV10-3 with TRBJ2-3; 9 bases are a match to TRBD2. Trimming cost V 2 bases and J 2 bases; bases outside gene matches: 8. This CDR3 is 17 amino acids long. Germline values: CDR1 ENHRY, CDR2 SYGVKD. Written as DNA, the CDR3 is TGTGCCATCAGTGAGCTAAGGCTAGCGGGGCCCACAGATACGCAGTATTTT. Protein product: CAISELRLAGPTDTQYF.

V gene TRBV4-3 combines with J gene TRBJ2-3; D is ambiguous. The CDR3 contains 15 residues. Germline-derived CDR1 and CDR2 are LGHNA and YSLEER. V gave up 0 bases and J gave up 4 bases, with 11 bases separating them. CDR3 nucleotides: TGCGCCAGCAGCCAAGAAAGCGTGAGGCCAGATACGCAGTATTTT. This sequence encodes CASSQESVRPDTQYF.

The chain is built from TRBV6-4 and TRBJ1-5; no definite D call. Germline-derived CDR1 and CDR2 are MRHNA and SNTAGT. Deletions cut 5 bases from V and 9 bases from J, with 17 bases between. The CDR3 loop spans 14 amino acids. Written as DNA, the CDR3 is TGTGCCAGCAGTCCGGCCGGAGCAAATGGGCCCCAGCATTTT. It encodes CASSPAGANGPQHF.